This T cell receptor beta chain derives from a study of control samples from healthy donors and cancer patients. Per germline, CDR1 SEHNR and CDR2 FQNEAQ (reference sequence). The CDR3 has 14 amino acids. V dropped 6 bases and J dropped 0 bases, with 9 bases sitting between them. Assay: immunoSEQ multiplex PCR; the TCRdb copy retains only in-frame clones and omits some. The sample has roughly 50,000 clones; approximately 95% are singletons. This clonotype originated in a woman aged 25 to 39 in good health. Sequenced material: blood. The chain uses TRBV7-9 and TRBJ1-5; tentatively, D is TRBD1 (6 bases). CDR3 DNA: TGTGCCAGCAGGGACAGCGGTAGCAATCAGCCCCAGCATTTT. It yields the protein CASRDSGSNQPQHF.